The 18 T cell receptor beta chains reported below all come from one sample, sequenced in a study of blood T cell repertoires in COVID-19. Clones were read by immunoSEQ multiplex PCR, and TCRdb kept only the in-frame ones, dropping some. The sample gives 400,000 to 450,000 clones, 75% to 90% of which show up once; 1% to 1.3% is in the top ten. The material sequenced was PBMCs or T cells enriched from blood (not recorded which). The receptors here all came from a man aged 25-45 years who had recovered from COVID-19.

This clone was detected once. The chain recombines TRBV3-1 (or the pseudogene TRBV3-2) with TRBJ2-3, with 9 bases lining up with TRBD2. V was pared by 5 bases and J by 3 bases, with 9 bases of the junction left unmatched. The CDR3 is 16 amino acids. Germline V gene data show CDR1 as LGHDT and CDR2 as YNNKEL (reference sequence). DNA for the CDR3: TGTGCCAGCAGCAAAGGGATAGCGGGAGTTACAGATACGCAGTATTTT. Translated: CASSKGIAGVTDTQYF.

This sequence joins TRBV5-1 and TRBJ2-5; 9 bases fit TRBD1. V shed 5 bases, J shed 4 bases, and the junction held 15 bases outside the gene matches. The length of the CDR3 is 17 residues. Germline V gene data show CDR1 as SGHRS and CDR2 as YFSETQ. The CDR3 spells CASRTGQGREFVETQYF. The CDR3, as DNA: TGCGCCAGCAGGACGGGACAGGGTAGGGAGTTTGTAGAGACCCAGTACTTC.

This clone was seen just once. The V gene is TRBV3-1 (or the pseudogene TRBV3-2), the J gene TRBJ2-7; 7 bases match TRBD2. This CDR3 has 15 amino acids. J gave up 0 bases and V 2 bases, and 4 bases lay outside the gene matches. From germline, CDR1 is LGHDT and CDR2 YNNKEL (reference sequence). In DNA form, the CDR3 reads TGTGCCAGCAGCCAAACTAGCGTCAGCTCCTACGAGCAGTACTTC. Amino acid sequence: CASSQTSVSSYEQYF.

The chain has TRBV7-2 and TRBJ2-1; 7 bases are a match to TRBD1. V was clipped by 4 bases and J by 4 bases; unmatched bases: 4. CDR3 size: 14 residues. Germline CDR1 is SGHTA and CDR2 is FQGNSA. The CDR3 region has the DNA TGTGCCAGCAGCTACCGACAGGGATACAATGAGCAGTTCTTC. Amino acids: CASSYRQGYNEQFF.

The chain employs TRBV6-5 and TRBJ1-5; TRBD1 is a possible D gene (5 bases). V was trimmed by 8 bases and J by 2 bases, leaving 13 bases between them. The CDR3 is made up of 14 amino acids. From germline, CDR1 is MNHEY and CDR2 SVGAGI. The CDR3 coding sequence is TGTGCCAGCCTCCGTGGGGCGGGCAATCAGCCCCAGCATTTT. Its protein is CASLRGAGNQPQHF.

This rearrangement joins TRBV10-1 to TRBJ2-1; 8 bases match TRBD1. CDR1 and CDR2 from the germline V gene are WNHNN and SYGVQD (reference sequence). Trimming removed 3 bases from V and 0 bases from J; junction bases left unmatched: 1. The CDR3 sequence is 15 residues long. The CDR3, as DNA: TGCGCCAGCAGTGAAGACAGGGGCTCCTACAATGAGCAGTTCTTC. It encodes CASSEDRGSYNEQFF.

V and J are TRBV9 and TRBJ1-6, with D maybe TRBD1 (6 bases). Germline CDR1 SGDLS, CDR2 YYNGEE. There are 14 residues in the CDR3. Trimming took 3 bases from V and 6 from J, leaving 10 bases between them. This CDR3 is CASSAQGGNSPLHF. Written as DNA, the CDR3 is TGTGCCAGCAGCGCACAGGGTGGTAATTCACCCCTCCACTTT.

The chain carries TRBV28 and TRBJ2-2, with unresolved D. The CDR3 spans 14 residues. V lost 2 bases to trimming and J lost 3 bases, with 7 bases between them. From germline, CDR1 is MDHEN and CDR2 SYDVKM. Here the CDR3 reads CASSLRYDTGELFF. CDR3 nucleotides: TGTGCCAGCAGTTTACGGTACGACACCGGGGAGCTGTTTTTT.

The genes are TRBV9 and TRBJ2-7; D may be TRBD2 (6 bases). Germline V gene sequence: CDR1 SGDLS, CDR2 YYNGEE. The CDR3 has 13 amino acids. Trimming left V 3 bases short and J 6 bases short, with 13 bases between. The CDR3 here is CASSEALGGEQYF. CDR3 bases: TGTGCCAGCAGCGAGGCGCTGGGGGGCGAGCAGTACTTC.

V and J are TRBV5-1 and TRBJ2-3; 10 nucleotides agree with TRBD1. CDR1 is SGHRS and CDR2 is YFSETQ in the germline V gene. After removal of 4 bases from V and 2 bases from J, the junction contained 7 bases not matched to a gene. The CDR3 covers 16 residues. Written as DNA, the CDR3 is TGCGCCAGCAGCCGGGGAGGGACAGGGGCCACAGATACGCAGTATTTT. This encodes CASSRGGTGATDTQYF. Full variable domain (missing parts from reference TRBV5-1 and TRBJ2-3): KAGVTQTPRYLIKTRGQQVTLSCSPISGHRSVSWYQQTPGQGLQFLFEYFSETQRNKGNFPGRFSGRQFSNSRSEMNVSTLELGDSALYLCASSRGGTGATDTQYFGPGTRLTVL.

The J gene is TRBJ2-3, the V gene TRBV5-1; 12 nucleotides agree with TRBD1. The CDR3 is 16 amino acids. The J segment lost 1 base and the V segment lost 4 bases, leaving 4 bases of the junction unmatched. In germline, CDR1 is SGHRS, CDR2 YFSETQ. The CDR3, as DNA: TGCGCCAGCAGCGCGGGACAGGGGGCCGGCACAGATACGCAGTATTTT. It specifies CASSAGQGAGTDTQYF.

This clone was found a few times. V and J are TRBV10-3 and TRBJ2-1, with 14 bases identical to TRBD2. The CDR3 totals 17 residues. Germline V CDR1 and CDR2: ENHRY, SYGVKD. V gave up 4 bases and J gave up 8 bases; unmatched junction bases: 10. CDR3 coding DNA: TGTGCCATCAGTGTCGGGGGGACTAGCGGGAGTGGCGATGAGCAGTTCTTC. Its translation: CAISVGGTSGSGDEQFF.

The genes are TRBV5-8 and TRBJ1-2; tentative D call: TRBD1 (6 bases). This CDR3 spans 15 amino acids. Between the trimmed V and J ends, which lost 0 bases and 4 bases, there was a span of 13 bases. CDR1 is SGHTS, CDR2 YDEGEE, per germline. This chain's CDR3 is CASSLVGGHSYGYTF. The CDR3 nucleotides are TGTGCCAGCAGCTTGGTCGGGGGGCACTCCTATGGCTACACCTTC.

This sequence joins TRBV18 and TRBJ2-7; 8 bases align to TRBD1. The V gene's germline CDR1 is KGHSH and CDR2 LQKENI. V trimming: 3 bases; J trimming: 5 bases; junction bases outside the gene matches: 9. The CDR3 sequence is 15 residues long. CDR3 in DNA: TGTGCCAGCTCACCTATCGGACAGGGTACCAACGAGCAGTACTTC. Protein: CASSPIGQGTNEQYF.

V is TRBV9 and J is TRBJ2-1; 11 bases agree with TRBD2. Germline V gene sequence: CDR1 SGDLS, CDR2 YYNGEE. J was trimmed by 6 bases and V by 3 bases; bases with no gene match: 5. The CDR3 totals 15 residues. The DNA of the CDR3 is TGTGCCAGCAGCGGCTCCGGGACTAGCGGCAATGAGCAGTTCTTC. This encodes CASSGSGTSGNEQFF. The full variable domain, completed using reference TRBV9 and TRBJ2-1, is DSGVTQTPKHLITATGQRVTLRCSPRSGDLSVYWYQQSLDQGLQFLIQYYNGEERAKGNILERFSAQQFPDLHSELNLSSLELGDSALYFCASSGSGTSGNEQFFGPGTRLTVL.

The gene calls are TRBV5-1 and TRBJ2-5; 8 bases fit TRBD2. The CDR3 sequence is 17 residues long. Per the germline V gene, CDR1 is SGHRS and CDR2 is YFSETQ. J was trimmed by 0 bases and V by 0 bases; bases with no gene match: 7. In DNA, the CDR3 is TGCGCCAGCAGCTTGGGTGACACTAGCGGATACCAAGAGACCCAGTACTTC. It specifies CASSLGDTSGYQETQYF.

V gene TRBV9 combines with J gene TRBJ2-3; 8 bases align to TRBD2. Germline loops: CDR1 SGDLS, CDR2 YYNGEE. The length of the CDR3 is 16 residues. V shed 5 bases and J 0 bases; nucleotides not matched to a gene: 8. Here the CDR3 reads CASSAGLASSTDTQYF. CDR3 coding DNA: TGTGCCAGCAGTGCAGGACTAGCCTCTAGCACAGATACGCAGTATTTT.

The CDR3 sequence: CAGGLAGAPQETQYF. The CDR3 DNA sequence: TGTGCCGGAGGACTAGCGGGAGCCCCCCAAGAGACCCAGTACTTC. The chain combines TRBV5-6 with TRBJ2-5; 13 positions agree with TRBD2. Germline V gene lookup returns CDR1 SGHDT and CDR2 YYEEEE. With 10 bases clipped from V and 1 base from J, the junction kept 7 bases outside the gene matches. This CDR3 is built from 15 residues.